The 20 T cell receptor beta chains in this list originate from one sample, sequenced in a study of follicular helper T cells after annual influenza vaccination. Time point of the sample: 2015-2016 season, 7 days after influenza vaccination. Clones were sequenced by immunoSEQ multiplex PCR, and TCRdb holds only the in-frame ones, with some missing. The sample holds roughly 1,000 clones, 80% to 90% seen once. This specimen consisted of CXCR5+ CD38- circulating T follicular helper cells from blood, obtained 7 days after influenza vaccination. This sample's subset: circulating Tfh, non-naive CD4+CXCR5+PD-1+ (ICOS+CD38+ or ICOS-CD38-). These TCRs come from an adult who received the influenza vaccine.

This clone showed up just a few times. The chain joins TRBV10-3 to TRBJ2-5, with a weak D call TRBD1 (6 bases). V was clipped by 6 bases and J by 2 bases, with 13 bases between them. This CDR3 region has 14 residues. The V gene's germline CDR1 is ENHRY and CDR2 SYGVKD. The CDR3 loop is CAISTGRLQETQYF. The CDR3 DNA follows: TGTGCCATCAGCACAGGGCGACTTCAAGAGACCCAGTACTTC.

The chain couples TRBV18 to TRBJ2-5, with 8 bases identical to TRBD1. CDR3 size: 14 residues. The V and J ends lost 3 bases and 4 bases, in that order; junction bases with no gene match: 4. Germline assignment: CDR1 KGHSH and CDR2 LQKENI. The CDR3 here is CASSPDRDRETQYF. CDR3 nucleotide sequence: TGTGCCAGCTCACCGGACAGGGACAGAGAGACCCAGTACTTC. The variable domain in full, completed from reference TRBV18 and TRBJ2-5, reads NAGVMQNPRHLVRRRGQEARLRCSPMKGHSHVYWYRQLPEEGLKFMVYLQKENIIDESGMPKERFSAEFPKEGPSILRIQQVVRGDSAAYFCASSPDRDRETQYFGPGTRLLVL.

V is TRBV6-5 and J is TRBJ1-6; D is ambiguous. The CDR3 loop spans 13 amino acids. V was clipped by 6 bases and J by 9 bases, with 12 bases between them. Looked up from germline, CDR1 is MNHEY and CDR2 is SVGAGI. This CDR3 is CASSQVRASPLHF. In nucleotides, the CDR3 is TGTGCCAGCAGCCAGGTTAGGGCTTCACCCCTCCACTTT.

The chain uses TRBV30 and TRBJ2-5, with D perhaps TRBD1 (5 bases). The CDR3 spans 12 residues. The V end lost 2 bases, the J end lost 4 bases, and 8 bases lay between the germline ends. Germline loops: CDR1 GTSNPN, CDR2 SVGIG (reference sequence). The CDR3 coding sequence is TGTGCCTGGAGTTACGACAGAGAGACCCAGTACTTC. It translates to CAWSYDRETQYF.

The rearrangement uses TRBV27 and TRBJ1-2; TRBD1 might be the D (5 bases). Trimming pared 2 bases from V and 7 bases from J, leaving 11 bases between. CDR3 length: 13 residues. The V gene's germline CDR1 is MNHEY and CDR2 SMNVEV (reference sequence). CDR3 region: CASSLQRGSGYTF. The CDR3 DNA reads TGTGCCAGCAGTTTACAGCGGGGCTCTGGCTACACCTTC.

This chain joins TRBV30 and TRBJ1-2; the match to TRBD1 covers 7 bases. The CDR3 has 15 residues. V shed 1 base and J 0 bases; nucleotides not matched to a gene: 5. Germline V gives CDR1 GTSNPN, CDR2 SVGIG (reference sequence). The CDR3 DNA sequence: TGTGCCTGGAGTGGTAGCGGGACAGCTAACTATGGCTACACCTTC. Its protein is CAWSGSGTANYGYTF.

This clone was recorded only once. The chain has TRBV11-1 and TRBJ1-1; D is unclear. The germline gives CDR1 SGHAT, CDR2 FQDESV (reference sequence). V was clipped by 8 bases and J by 3 bases, with 13 bases between them. The CDR3 contains 13 residues. The CDR3, as DNA: TGTGCCAGCGGATTTGGGCAATACACTGAAGCTTTCTTT. Its protein is CASGFGQYTEAFF.

J is TRBJ2-2 and V is TRBV5-1, with D maybe TRBD1 (6 bases). This CDR3 has 16 residues. CDR1 is SGHRS and CDR2 is YFSETQ in the germline V gene. Between the trimmed V and J ends, which lost 2 bases and 0 bases, there was a span of 11 bases. The CDR3 loop is CASSLGDTSNTGELFF. The DNA of the CDR3 is TGCGCCAGCAGCTTAGGGGACACCTCGAACACCGGGGAGCTGTTTTTT. Supplemented by reference TRBV5-1 and TRBJ2-2, the full variable domain reads KAGVTQTPRYLIKTRGQQVTLSCSPISGHRSVSWYQQTPGQGLQFLFEYFSETQRNKGNFPGRFSGRQFSNSRSEMNVSTLELGDSALYLCASSLGDTSNTGELFFGEGSRLTVL.

In its sample, this clone was seen once. V gene TRBV19 combines with J gene TRBJ2-1; D gene unclear. The ends were cut back, 5 bases at V and 7 bases at J, with 12 bases in the middle. The CDR3 is 13 residues long. Germline V gene sequence: CDR1 LNHDA, CDR2 SQIVND (reference sequence). CDR3 in DNA: TGTGCCAGTAGTCGGAACGACAATAATGAGCAGTTCTTC. Its translation: CASSRNDNNEQFF.

The rearrangement links TRBV5-1 to TRBJ1-1; no clear D gene. Deletions cut 6 bases from V and 5 bases from J, with 17 bases between. This CDR3 has 14 amino acids. Looked up from germline, CDR1 is SGHRS and CDR2 is YFSETQ. CDR3 sequence (DNA): TGCGCCAGCACCATTTCATCATCGGTGACTGAAGCTTTCTTT. Translated, it gives CASTISSSVTEAFF.

The chain uses TRBV5-1 and TRBJ1-6; 9 positions match TRBD1. Germline loops: CDR1 SGHRS, CDR2 YFSETQ. The CDR3 sequence is 14 residues long. With 5 bases clipped from V and 7 bases from J, the junction kept 4 bases outside the gene matches. In DNA, the CDR3 is TGCGCCAGCAGTCGGACAGGGGCGAATTCACCCCTCCACTTT. This gives the protein CASSRTGANSPLHF.

The V call is TRBV30, the J call TRBJ2-7, with 9 nucleotides matching TRBD2. CDR1 is GTSNPN, CDR2 SVGIG, per germline (reference sequence). The junction had 15 bases not matched to a gene; V was cut back by 0 bases and J by 6 bases. The CDR3 has 17 amino acids. CDR3 residues: CAWSVGWGSGSRREQYF. In DNA, the CDR3 is TGTGCCTGGAGTGTAGGTTGGGGTAGCGGGAGTAGACGCGAGCAGTACTTC.

In its sample, this clone was seen a few times. The chain joins TRBV28 to TRBJ2-7, with D possibly being TRBD1 (6 bases). CDR1 is MDHEN, CDR2 SYDVKM, per germline. Trimming took 6 bases from V and 3 from J, leaving 18 bases between them. The CDR3 contains 15 residues. The CDR3 bases are TGTGCCAGCAGCCATCTCAGGGGAATGGGCTACGAGCAGTACTTC. As protein: CASSHLRGMGYEQYF. Supplemented by reference TRBV28 and TRBJ2-7, the full variable domain reads DVKVTQSSRYLVKRTGEKVFLECVQDMDHENMFWYRQDPGLGLRLIYFSYDVKMKEKGDIPEGYSVSREKKERFSLILESASTNQTSMYLCASSHLRGMGYEQYFGPGTRLTVT.

The rearrangement links TRBV6-1 to TRBJ2-7; 7 positions agree with TRBD1. V was pared by 8 bases and J by 2 bases, with 9 bases of the junction left unmatched. The CDR3 totals 14 residues. Looked up from germline, CDR1 is MNHNS and CDR2 is SASEGT. The DNA for the CDR3 is TGTGCCAGCCGGAAGGAACAGGGGCCCTACGAGCAGTACTTC. Translated: CASRKEQGPYEQYF.

This sequence joins TRBV5-1 and TRBJ2-7, with D uncertain. The CDR3 sequence is 10 residues long. Trimming removed 2 bases at V and 5 bases at J, with 2 bases between. CDR1 is SGHRS and CDR2 is YFSETQ in the germline V gene. The CDR3 sequence: CASSFHEQYF. In DNA, the CDR3 is TGCGCCAGCAGCTTCCACGAGCAGTACTTC. The whole variable domain, filled in from reference TRBV5-1 and TRBJ2-7, reads KAGVTQTPRYLIKTRGQQVTLSCSPISGHRSVSWYQQTPGQGLQFLFEYFSETQRNKGNFPGRFSGRQFSNSRSEMNVSTLELGDSALYLCASSFHEQYFGPGTRLTVT.

The chain is built from TRBV6-1 and TRBJ1-5, with D unclear. The CDR3 is made up of 13 amino acids. V was trimmed by 3 bases and J by 7 bases, leaving 10 bases between them. The germline gives CDR1 MNHNS, CDR2 SASEGT. The CDR3 here is CASSEGVNQPQHF. The CDR3 coding sequence is TGTGCCAGCAGTGAGGGAGTCAACCAGCCCCAGCATTTT.

This chain links TRBV19 with TRBJ2-3; D may be TRBD1 (6 bases). This CDR3 is built from 16 residues. Trimming left V 6 bases short and J 0 bases short, with 16 bases between. Germline lookup yields CDR1 LNHDA and CDR2 SQIVND (reference sequence). The DNA of the CDR3 is TGTGCCAGTAGACAGGGTAGAGGGGCTAGCACAGATACGCAGTATTTT. Residues: CASRQGRGASTDTQYF. Full variable domain (outside the CDR3, taken from reference TRBV19 and TRBJ2-3): DGGITQSPKYLFRKEGQNVTLSCEQNLNHDAMYWYRQDPGQGLRLIYYSQIVNDFQKGDIAEGYSVSREKKESFPLTVTSAQKNPTAFYLCASRQGRGASTDTQYFGPGTRLTVL.

As concerns this clone: The junction shows a germline mismatch at one end, possibly a read error. The chain combines TRBV7-7 with TRBJ2-5; 8 bases match TRBD1. Germline V gene data show CDR1 as SSHAT and CDR2 as FNYEAQ (reference sequence). This CDR3 has 13 residues. The CDR3 DNA is TGTGCTAGCAGCCGATCGACAGGGGCGACCCAGTACTTC. As protein: CASSRSTGATQYF.

This rearrangement joins TRBV11-2 to TRBJ2-7; D might be TRBD1 (7 bases). Germline V gene data show CDR1 as SGHAT and CDR2 as FQNNGV. V lost 2 bases and J lost 2, with 16 bases in between. The CDR3 is 16 amino acids. CDR3 bases: TGTGCCAGCAGCTTAAGGGGGGCCACAGGGGCCTACGAGCAGTACTTC. Translation: CASSLRGATGAYEQYF. Variable domain in full (rest from reference TRBV11-2 and TRBJ2-7): EAGVAQSPRYKIIEKRQSVAFWCNPISGHATLYWYQQILGQGPKLLIQFQNNGVVDDSQLPKDRFSAERLKGVDSTLKIQPAKLEDSAVYLCASSLRGATGAYEQYFGPGTRLTVT.

The chain joins TRBV7-9 to TRBJ1-5, with 9 bases lining up with TRBD1. This CDR3 is built from 14 residues. Germline V gene data show CDR1 as SEHNR and CDR2 as FQNEAQ (reference sequence). The trim removed 0 bases at V and 6 bases at J, leaving 0 bases unmatched. CDR3: CASSLATGGQPQHF. The DNA of the CDR3 is TGTGCCAGCAGCTTAGCGACAGGGGGTCAGCCCCAGCATTTT. Drawing the rest from reference TRBV7-9 and TRBJ1-5, the complete variable domain is DTGVSQNPRHKITKRGQNVTFRCDPISEHNRLYWYRQTLGQGPEFLTYFQNEAQLEKSRLLSDRFSAERPKGSFSTLEIQRTEQGDSAMYLCASSLATGGQPQHFGDGTRLSIL.